The clone carrying this T cell receptor beta chain showed up just a few times. The data were obtained in a study of blood T cell repertoires in COVID-19. As for the study in general: Material from acute and convalescent COVID-19 was sourced from the United States, Italy and Spain. T cells, B-cell-depleted T cells, or PBMCs provided the cDNA or gDNA that served as material.

The germline V gene has CDR1 MGHRA and CDR2 YSYEKL. This CDR3 spans 13 amino acids. Between the trimmed V and J ends, which lost 2 bases and 5 bases, there was a span of 9 bases. In the source study's methods: Estimated nucleated cell counts came from reference gene primer amplification. Sequencing used immunoSEQ multiplex PCR; TCRdb keeps in-frame clones, though not all of them. V, J and clone size were drawn from that table, and D and trimming were deduced from the DNA. The table includes roughly 200,000 clones, about 87% detected once. This chain uses TRBV4-1 with TRBJ2-5; D not certain. Input material: peripheral blood. This receptor was obtained from a woman aged 25 to 39 with acute or convalescent COVID-19. Here the CDR3 reads CASSQLVKETQYF. The CDR3 region has the DNA TGCGCCAGCAGCCAACTAGTAAAGGAGACCCAGTACTTC.